This T cell receptor (beta chain) was sequenced during a study of cytomegalovirus exposure and HLA in healthy donors. The V and J ends lost 0 bases and 2 bases respectively, with 2 bases between them. This CDR3 has 12 residues. Germline-derived CDR1 and CDR2 are ENHRY and SYGVKD. As for this clone: Its specificity is not known.

Study-wide results and caveats: Under in vitro conditions, a few CMV-associated chains were confirmed as specific for CMV antigens. First-cohort TCR clusters were later found to tend to co-occur in the approximately 120 validation repertoires.

Method: immunoSEQ multiplex PCR; TCRdb's copy keeps in-frame clones and lacks some. This sample yields about 250,000 clones, of which 87% are seen a single time; 12% belongs to the top ten. The sequencing sample was made of PBMCs. The receptor's source is a man between 18 and 29 years old in good health and CMV-seropositive. The gene calls are TRBV10-3 and TRBJ2-7; D is unresolved. CDR3 protein: CAISESPYEQYF. The CDR3 DNA sequence: TGTGCCATCAGTGAGTCGCCCTACGAGCAGTACTTC.